Shown below are 2 T cell receptor beta chains from a single sample sequenced in a study of technical replicates of blood from several donors. Libraries were prepared by immunoSEQ multiplex PCR; TCRdb keeps only in-frame clonotypes and omits some of them. Here the sample spans some 68,000 clones, around 95% being singletons. Sequenced input: T cells isolated from PBMCs. The receptor set was obtained from a human donor in good health.

This sequence joins TRBV27 and TRBJ2-7; D possibly corresponds to TRBD2 (6 bases). There are 14 residues in the CDR3. V was cut by 7 bases and J by 3 bases, with 16 bases left in between. The germline CDR1 and CDR2 sequences are MNHEY and SMNVEV (reference sequence). The CDR3 DNA is TGTGCCAGCAAACTAGCCACGAATAACTACGAGCAGTACTTC. Protein product: CASKLATNNYEQYF.

The CDR3 coding sequence is TGTGCCAGCAGCTTGATAAGCGGGAGCTCCTACGAGCAGTACTTC. Its translation is CASSLISGSSYEQYF. The rearrangement links TRBV5-4 to TRBJ2-7; 8 bases align to TRBD2. The junction had 3 bases not matched to a gene; V was cut back by 1 base and J by 0 bases. The CDR3 has 15 amino acids. Per germline, CDR1 SGHNT and CDR2 YYREEE (reference sequence).